The source of this T cell receptor (beta chain) is a study of blood T cell repertoires in COVID-19. In the study overall: The study drew acute and convalescent COVID-19 samples from the United States, Italy and Spain. T cells, B-cell-depleted T cells, or PBMCs supplied cDNA or gDNA.

This CDR3 is 14 amino acids long. The germline V gene encodes CDR1 DFQATT and CDR2 SNEGSKA (reference sequence). V lost 3 bases to trimming and J lost 4 bases, with 12 bases between them. Per the study methods: Reference gene primer amplification gave estimated nucleated cell counts. Profiled with immunoSEQ multiplex PCR; TCRdb holds only in-frame clones, not every one. V and J calls and clone size come straight from that table; D and trimming were deduced from the DNA. Here the sample spans about 80,000 clones, approximately 90% being singletons. The genes are TRBV20-1 and TRBJ2-2; no reliable D call. The clonotype was recovered from a woman of 80 years or more with acute or convalescent COVID-19. Material for sequencing was peripheral blood. CDR3 amino acids: CSASLSRSTGELFF. The DNA for the CDR3 is TGCAGTGCTAGTCTTTCCAGATCCACCGGGGAGCTGTTTTTT.